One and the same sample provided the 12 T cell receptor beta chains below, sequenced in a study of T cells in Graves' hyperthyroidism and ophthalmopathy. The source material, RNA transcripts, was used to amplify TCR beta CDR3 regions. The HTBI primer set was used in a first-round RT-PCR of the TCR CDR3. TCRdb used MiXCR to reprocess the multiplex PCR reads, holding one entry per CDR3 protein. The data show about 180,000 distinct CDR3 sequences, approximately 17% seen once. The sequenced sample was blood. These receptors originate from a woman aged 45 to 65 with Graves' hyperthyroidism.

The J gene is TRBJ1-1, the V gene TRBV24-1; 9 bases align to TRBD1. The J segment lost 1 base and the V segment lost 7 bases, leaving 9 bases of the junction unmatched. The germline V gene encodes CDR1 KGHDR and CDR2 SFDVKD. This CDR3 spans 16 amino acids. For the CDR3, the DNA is TGTGCCACCAGGGACAGGGGTTCCCCCGAGAACACTGAAGCTTTCTTT. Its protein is CATRDRGSPENTEAFF.

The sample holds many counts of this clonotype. CDR3 sequence reads: CASSLVAGSYGYTF. For the CDR3, the DNA is TGTGCCAGCAGCTTAGTGGCGGGGAGCTATGGCTACACCTTC. The rearrangement joins TRBV11-2 to TRBJ1-2; no reliable D call. Trimming cost V 1 base and J 4 bases, with 10 bases left between them. Germline V lookup: CDR1 SGHAT, CDR2 FQNNGV. The CDR3 is 14 residues long.

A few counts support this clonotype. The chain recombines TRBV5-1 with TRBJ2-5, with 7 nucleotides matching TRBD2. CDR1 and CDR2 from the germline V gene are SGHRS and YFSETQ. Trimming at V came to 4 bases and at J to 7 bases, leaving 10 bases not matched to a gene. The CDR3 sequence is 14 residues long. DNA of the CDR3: TGCGCCAGCAGCGCGGGGGACCCTACCGCGACCCAGTACTTC. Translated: CASSAGDPTATQYF.

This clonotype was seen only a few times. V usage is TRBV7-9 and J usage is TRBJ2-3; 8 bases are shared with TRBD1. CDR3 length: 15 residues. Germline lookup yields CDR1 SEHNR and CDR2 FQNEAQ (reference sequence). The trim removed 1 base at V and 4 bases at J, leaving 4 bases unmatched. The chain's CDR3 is CASSLGTGFSDTQYF. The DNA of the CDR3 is TGTGCCAGCAGCTTAGGGACAGGGTTTTCAGATACGCAGTATTTT.

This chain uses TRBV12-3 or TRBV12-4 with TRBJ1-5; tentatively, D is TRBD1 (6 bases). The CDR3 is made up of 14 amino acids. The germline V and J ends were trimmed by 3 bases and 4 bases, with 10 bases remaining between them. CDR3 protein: CASSFGTGNQPQHF. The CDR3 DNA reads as TGTGCCAGCAGTTTCGGAACAGGGAATCAGCCCCAGCATTTT.

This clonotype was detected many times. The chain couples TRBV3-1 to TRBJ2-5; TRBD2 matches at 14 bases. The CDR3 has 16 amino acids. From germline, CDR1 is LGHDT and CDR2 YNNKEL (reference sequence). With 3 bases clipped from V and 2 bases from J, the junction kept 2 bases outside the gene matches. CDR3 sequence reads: CASSQGLAGAQETQYF. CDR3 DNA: TGTGCCAGCAGCCAGGGACTAGCGGGGGCACAAGAGACCCAGTACTTC.

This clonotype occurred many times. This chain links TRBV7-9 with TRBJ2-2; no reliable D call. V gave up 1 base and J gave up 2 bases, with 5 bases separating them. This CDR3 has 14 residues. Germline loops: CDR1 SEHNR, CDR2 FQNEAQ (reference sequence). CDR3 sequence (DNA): TGTGCCAGCAGCTTAGTGCATAACACCGGGGAGCTGTTTTTT. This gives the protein CASSLVHNTGELFF.

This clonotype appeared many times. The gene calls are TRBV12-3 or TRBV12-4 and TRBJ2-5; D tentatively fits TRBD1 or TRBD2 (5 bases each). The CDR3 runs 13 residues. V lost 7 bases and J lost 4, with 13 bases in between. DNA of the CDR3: TGTGCCAGCACCCCCCCGGGGCTAGAGACCCAGTACTTC. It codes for CASTPPGLETQYF.

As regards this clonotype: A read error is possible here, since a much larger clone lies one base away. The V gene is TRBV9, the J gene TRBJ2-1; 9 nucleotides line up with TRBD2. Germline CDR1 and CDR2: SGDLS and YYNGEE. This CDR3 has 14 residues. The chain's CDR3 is CASAAGGNYDEQFF. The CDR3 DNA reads TGTGCCAGCGCAGCGGGGGGCAACTACGATGAGCAGTTCTTC.

Written as DNA, the CDR3 is TGTGCCAGCAGTATTGGGGCCCCCGGCCGGCAGTACTTC. Amino acid sequence: CASSIGAPGRQYF. V usage is TRBV5-5 and J usage is TRBJ2-7; TRBD1 might be the D (5 bases). V was trimmed by 5 bases and J by 9 bases, leaving 18 bases between them. Germline V gene lookup returns CDR1 SGHKS and CDR2 YYEKEE (reference sequence). This CDR3 comprises 13 residues.

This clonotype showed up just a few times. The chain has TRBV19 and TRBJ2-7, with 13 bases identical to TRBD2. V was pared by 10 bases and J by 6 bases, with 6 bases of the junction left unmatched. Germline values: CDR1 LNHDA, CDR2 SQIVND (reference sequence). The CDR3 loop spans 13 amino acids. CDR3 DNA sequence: TGTGCCACCTCGGGACTAGCGGGGCGCGAGCAGTACTTC. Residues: CATSGLAGREQYF.

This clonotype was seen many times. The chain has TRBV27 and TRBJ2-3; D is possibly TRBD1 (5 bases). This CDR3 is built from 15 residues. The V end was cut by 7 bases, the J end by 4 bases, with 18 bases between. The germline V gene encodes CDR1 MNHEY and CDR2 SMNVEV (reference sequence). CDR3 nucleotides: TGTGCCAGCACCCCTGGAATGGGGCCAGCAGATACGCAGTATTTT. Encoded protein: CASTPGMGPADTQYF.